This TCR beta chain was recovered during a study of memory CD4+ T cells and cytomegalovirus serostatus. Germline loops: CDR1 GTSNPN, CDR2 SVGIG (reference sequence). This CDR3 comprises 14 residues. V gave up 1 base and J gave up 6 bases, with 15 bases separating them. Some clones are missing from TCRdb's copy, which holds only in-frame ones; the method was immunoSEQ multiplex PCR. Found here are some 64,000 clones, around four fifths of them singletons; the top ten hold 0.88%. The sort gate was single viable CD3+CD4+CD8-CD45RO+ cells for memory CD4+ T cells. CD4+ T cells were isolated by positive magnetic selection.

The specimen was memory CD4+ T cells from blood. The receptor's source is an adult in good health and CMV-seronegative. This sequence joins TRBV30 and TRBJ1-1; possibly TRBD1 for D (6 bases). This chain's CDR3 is CAWSGGSGAAEAFF. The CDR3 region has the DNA TGTGCCTGGAGTGGGGGGTCAGGGGCCGCTGAAGCTTTCTTT.